A selection of T cell receptor beta chains follows, all from one sample in a study of blood T cells in healthy people across ages. TCRdb redid the calling of the 5' RACE reads with MiXCR, one entry per CDR3 protein. The sample records over 1.5 million distinct CDR3 sequences, about 49% being singletons. Sequencing was performed on blood. Receptors originate from a woman aged 40 to 50 in good health. Each CDR3 is given with its conserved first and last residue. The D gene is left open where the match is weak. Some rows mark clone size as missing; the rest say once, few, many or name a class of expanded clone.

v_gene	j_gene	abundance	d_gene	CDR3aa	CDR3nt
TRBV28	TRBJ2-3	few	.	CASTPTSTDTQYF	TGTGCCAGCACGCCGACTAGCACAGATACGCAGTATTTT
TRBV27	TRBJ2-6	.	.	CASRVLQGSGANVLTF	TGTGCCAGCAGGGTCCTACAGGGATCTGGGGCCAACGTCCTGACTTTC
TRBV10-3	TRBJ2-7	once	.	CAIREDGSYEQYF	TGTGCCATCAGGGAGGACGGTTCCTACGAGCAGTACTTC
TRBV6-5	TRBJ1-3	.	.	CASSYSTRLPGNTIYF	TGTGCCAGCAGTTACTCGACCCGCCTGCCTGGAAACACCATATATTTT
TRBV20-1	TRBJ2-3	few	.	CSANTGPDTQYF	TGCAGTGCTAATACTGGACCAGATACGCAGTATTTT
TRBV11-2	TRBJ2-5	.	TRBD2	CASSLFTAGGAQETQYF	TGTGCCAGCAGCTTATTCACGGCGGGGGGCGCCCAAGAGACCCAGTACTTC
TRBV5-6	TRBJ1-2	.	.	CASSLDQSRNYGYTF	TGTGCCAGCAGCTTGGATCAGTCCCGTAACTATGGCTACACCTTC
TRBV4-2	TRBJ1-2	.	.	CASSQLNNWENYGYTF	TGTGCCAGCAGCCAATTGAATAATTGGGAGAACTATGGCTACACCTTC
TRBV27	TRBJ2-3	.	TRBD2	CASSPLEEAGGNTDTQYF	TGTGCCAGCAGCCCTCTAGAGGAGGCGGGGGGCAACACAGATACGCAGTATTTT
TRBV5-1	TRBJ2-1	.	TRBD2	CASSLEGTSAYNEQFF	TGCGCCAGCAGCTTGGAAGGGACTAGCGCGTACAATGAGCAGTTCTTC
TRBV6-5	TRBJ1-2	.	TRBD1	CASSLDRGGVGNYGYTF	TGTGCCAGCAGTTTGGACAGGGGAGGAGTGGGGAACTATGGCTACACCTTC
TRBV6-5	TRBJ2-1	once	TRBD2	CASSSGTSGGAGDEQFF	TGTGCCAGCAGTTCCGGGACTAGCGGGGGGGCTGGCGATGAGCAGTTCTTC
TRBV10-3	TRBJ1-2	.	.	CAISERGSMAGYTF	TGTGCCATCAGTGAGAGAGGTTCGATGGCCGGCTACACCTTC
TRBV28	TRBJ2-5	.	.	CAGSTDRPETQYF	TGTGCCGGCAGCACGGACAGACCAGAGACCCAGTACTTC
TRBV28	TRBJ1-1	.	.	CASRAGPMNTEAFF	TGTGCCAGCAGGGCAGGACCCATGAACACTGAAGCTTTCTTT
TRBV20-1	TRBJ2-3	.	TRBD2	CSARDPAGVGTDTQYF	TGCAGTGCTAGAGACCCCGCGGGGGTGGGCACAGATACGCAGTATTTT
TRBV6-2/TRBV6-3	TRBJ2-7	few	.	CASSYSGSFYEQYF	TGTGCCAGCAGTTATTCCGGGTCCTTCTACGAGCAGTACTTC
TRBV12-3/TRBV12-4	TRBJ1-4	.	TRBD1	CASSYGVGQAGEKLFF	TGTGCCAGCAGTTACGGTGTCGGACAGGCGGGAGAAAAACTGTTTTTT
TRBV6-1	TRBJ2-5	.	TRBD1	CASSEIRTGRETQYF	TGTGCCAGCAGTGAAATCCGGACAGGGCGAGAGACCCAGTACTTC